Listed below are T cell receptor beta chains from one sample, sequenced in a study of shared clonotypes between healthy human individuals. Only in-frame clones appear in the TCRdb table, and some are missing; sequencing was by immunoSEQ multiplex PCR. The sample lists about a million clones; approximately 75% were seen once. Sample: memory CD4+ T cells from PBMCs. These receptors all come from a man in his late teens or twenties in good health. Some clones in this sample may be carry-over from other donors' samples. The CDR3 runs from the conserved cysteine through the conserved F or W. D genes are given only for firm matches. Clone size is stated in some rows and not others, as once, few, many or a class when expanded.

abundance,v_gene,d_gene,j_gene,CDR3aa,CDR3nt
-,TRBV28,-,TRBJ1-4,CASSPWTRSGEKLFF,TGTGCCAGCAGTCCGTGGACACGGTCTGGTGAAAAACTGTTTTTT
once,TRBV27,-,TRBJ2-7,CASSLSGGNYEQYF,TGTGCCAGCAGTTTATCGGGCGGGAACTACGAGCAGTACTTC
-,TRBV6-6,-,TRBJ1-2,CASSPTGGANYGYTF,TGTGCCAGCAGCCCGACCGGGGGTGCGAACTATGGCTACACCTTC
-,TRBV7-9,TRBD2,TRBJ2-5,CASSLMGTSGREETQYF,TGTGCCAGCAGCTTAATGGGGACTAGTGGGAGGGAAGAGACCCAGTACTTC
few,TRBV4-2,-,TRBJ1-4,CASSLAPATGGEKLFF,TGTGCCAGCAGCCTAGCGCCCGCGACAGGAGGAGAAAAACTGTTTTTT
many,TRBV5-8,-,TRBJ1-2,CASSSNLIYGYTF,TGTGCCAGCAGCTCTAACCTGATCTATGGCTACACCTTC
once,TRBV28,-,TRBJ1-4,CASSYGGNEKLFF,TGTGCCAGCAGTTATGGGGGTAATGAAAAACTGTTTTTT
-,TRBV28,-,TRBJ1-5,CASYIQGGDQPQHF,TGTGCCAGCTATATCCAGGGAGGGGATCAGCCCCAGCATTTT
-,TRBV5-8,TRBD2,TRBJ2-7,CASTPNGGAPYEQYF,TGTGCCAGCACCCCCAACGGGGGGGCTCCTTACGAGCAGTACTTC
-,TRBV28,-,TRBJ1-1,CASWVGEGTEAFF,TGTGCCAGCTGGGTCGGGGAGGGCACTGAAGCTTTCTTT
-,TRBV27,TRBD1,TRBJ1-2,CASSLYGVGAGYRDSPYGYTF,TGTGCCAGCAGTTTATATGGGGTTGGTGCGGGATACCGGGACAGTCCTTATGGCTACACCTTC
once,TRBV30,-,TRBJ1-3,CAWTPVGTARLSGNTIYF,TGTGCCTGGACCCCCGTAGGCACCGCTCGACTATCTGGAAACACCATATATTTT
-,TRBV9,-,TRBJ2-5,CASSPGQPQETQYF,TGTGCCAGCAGCCCAGGACAGCCCCAAGAGACCCAGTACTTC
once,TRBV4-3,-,TRBJ1-3,CASSHGGRANTIYF,TGCGCCAGCAGCCATGGAGGACGTGCAAACACCATATATTTT
-,TRBV5-4,-,TRBJ2-5,CASSSPRVGETQYF,TGTGCCAGCAGCTCGCCCCGAGTAGGAGAGACCCAGTACTTC
-,TRBV28,-,TRBJ2-7,CASSITVSYEQYF,TGTGCCAGCAGCATCACAGTCTCCTACGAGCAGTACTTC
few,TRBV19,-,TRBJ1-2,CASSPQGRVYGYTF,TGTGCCAGTAGTCCTCAGGGGCGAGTCTATGGCTACACCTTC
many,TRBV7-9,-,TRBJ2-1,CASSSYLARGSNEQFF,TGTGCCAGCAGCTCTTATCTGGCGCGGGGATCCAATGAGCAGTTCTTC
few,TRBV5-8,-,TRBJ1-2,CASSHPHYGYTF,TGTGCCAGCAGCCACCCTCACTATGGCTACACCTTC
-,TRBV5-4,TRBD2,TRBJ2-1,CASRRTSDSNNEQFF,TGTGCCAGCAGAAGGACTAGTGATTCGAACAATGAGCAGTTCTTC
-,TRBV5-4,-,TRBJ2-2,CASSLGDGPTGELFF,TGTGCCAGCAGCTTGGGAGACGGCCCCACCGGGGAGCTGTTTTTT
-,TRBV9,-,TRBJ2-2,CASSVDLRGRGIAGELFF,TGTGCCAGCAGCGTAGATTTGCGAGGCAGGGGTATCGCCGGGGAGCTGTTTTTT
few,TRBV5-3,TRBD2,TRBJ2-4,CARGRGREGWIQYF,TGTGCCCGAGGAAGGGGGCGGGAGGGATGGATTCAGTACTTC
-,TRBV18,-,TRBJ2-7,CASSPWGNPYEQYF,TGTGCCAGCTCACCATGGGGTAACCCTTACGAGCAGTACTTC
many,TRBV2,-,TRBJ2-7,CASSDQDSSYEQYF,TGTGCCAGCAGTGATCAAGACAGCTCCTACGAGCAGTACTTC
-,TRBV7-2,TRBD1,TRBJ1-5,CASRMTGDQPQHF,TGTGCCAGCAGAATGACAGGGGATCAGCCCCAGCATTTT
-,TRBV5-1,-,TRBJ2-5,CASSLLYQETQYF,TGCGCCAGCAGCTTGCTGTACCAAGAGACCCAGTACTTC
many,TRBV2,TRBD1,TRBJ2-7,CASSPGQHLSYEQYF,TGTGCCAGCAGCCCGGGACAGCACCTCTCCTACGAGCAGTACTTC
-,TRBV7-9,TRBD1,TRBJ2-2,CASSAGQARELFF,TGTGCCAGCAGCGCCGGACAGGCCCGGGAGCTGTTTTTT
-,TRBV7-3,-,TRBJ2-5,CASSQGSSPFSETQYF,TGTGCCAGCAGCCAAGGGTCTTCTCCTTTTTCGGAGACCCAGTACTTC
-,TRBV27,TRBD2,TRBJ2-3,CASSHRRLAATDTQYF,TGTGCCAGCAGCCATCGACGACTAGCGGCAACAGATACGCAGTATTTT
-,TRBV7-3,-,TRBJ2-3,CASSLGLSGTDTQYF,TGTGCCAGCAGCTTAGGGCTCTCGGGCACAGATACGCAGTATTTT
many,TRBV9,-,TRBJ2-3,CASSSTGFTSTDTQYF,TGTGCCAGCAGCTCTACAGGGTTTACTAGCACAGATACGCAGTATTTT
-,TRBV10-3,TRBD1,TRBJ2-1,CASNRDRDNEQFF,TGTGCCTCAAACCGGGACAGGGACAATGAGCAGTTCTTC
-,TRBV25-1,TRBD1,TRBJ2-7,CASSDTRTGGYEQYF,TGTGCCAGCAGTGACACCAGGACAGGGGGTTACGAGCAGTACTTC
-,TRBV5-1,-,TRBJ2-2,CASSLSAAYTGELFF,TGCGCCAGCAGCTTGTCGGCGGCATACACCGGGGAGCTGTTTTTT
-,TRBV11-2,-,TRBJ1-1,CASSLGAREGQPEAFF,TGTGCCAGCAGCTTAGGGGCTAGAGAGGGTCAACCTGAAGCTTTCTTT
-,TRBV2,-,TRBJ2-5,CASSDDQETQYF,TGTGCCAGCAGTGATGATCAAGAGACCCAGTACTTC
-,TRBV19,TRBD1,TRBJ1-5,CASRDWTGMSQPQHF,TGTGCCAGTAGGGACTGGACAGGGATGAGTCAGCCCCAGCATTTT
-,TRBV11-3,-,TRBJ2-7,CASSLGRGPGSYEQYF,TGTGCCAGCAGCTTAGGACGGGGCCCTGGCTCCTACGAGCAGTACTTC
-,TRBV9,-,TRBJ1-1,CASSAQGNTEAFF,TGTGCCAGCAGCGCACAGGGTAACACTGAAGCTTTCTTT
-,TRBV7-3,-,TRBJ1-1,CARFFKDRAGEAFF,TGTGCCAGGTTTTTTAAGGATAGGGCAGGTGAAGCTTTCTTT
few,TRBV28,-,TRBJ1-3,CASSFLFWTARSGNTIYF,TGTGCCAGCAGTTTTCTCTTTTGGACAGCTCGCTCTGGAAACACCATATATTTT
-,TRBV4-3,-,TRBJ1-2,CASSQGSGVTGYTF,TGCGCCAGCAGCCAAGGGTCGGGCGTCACTGGCTACACCTTC
-,TRBV28,-,TRBJ1-5,CASSLRQSFAPQHF,TGTGCCAGCAGTTTGAGACAGTCGTTTGCGCCCCAGCATTTT
-,TRBV19,TRBD1,TRBJ1-2,CASSRTGQGLSNYGYTF,TGTGCCAGTAGTCGCACGGGACAGGGGCTTTCTAACTATGGCTACACCTTC
-,TRBV2,-,TRBJ2-7,CASSEFYEQYF,TGTGCCAGCAGTGAGTTCTACGAGCAGTACTTC
few,TRBV2,-,TRBJ1-5,CASRPTGLRRNQPQHF,TGTGCCAGCAGGCCCACAGGGTTGAGGCGCAATCAGCCCCAGCATTTT
-,TRBV9,-,TRBJ1-3,CASSGGSGNTIYF,TGTGCCAGCAGCGGCGGCTCTGGAAACACCATATATTTT
few,TRBV7-9,-,TRBJ1-5,CASSLGDQPQHF,TGTGCCAGCAGCTTAGGAGATCAGCCCCAGCATTTT
-,TRBV7-2,TRBD2,TRBJ2-7,CASSLQRDWQYF,TGTGCCAGCAGCTTACAGCGGGACTGGCAGTACTTC
-,TRBV5-8,-,TRBJ1-2,CASSLGPTDGYTF,TGTGCCAGCAGCTTAGGACCTACTGATGGCTACACCTTC